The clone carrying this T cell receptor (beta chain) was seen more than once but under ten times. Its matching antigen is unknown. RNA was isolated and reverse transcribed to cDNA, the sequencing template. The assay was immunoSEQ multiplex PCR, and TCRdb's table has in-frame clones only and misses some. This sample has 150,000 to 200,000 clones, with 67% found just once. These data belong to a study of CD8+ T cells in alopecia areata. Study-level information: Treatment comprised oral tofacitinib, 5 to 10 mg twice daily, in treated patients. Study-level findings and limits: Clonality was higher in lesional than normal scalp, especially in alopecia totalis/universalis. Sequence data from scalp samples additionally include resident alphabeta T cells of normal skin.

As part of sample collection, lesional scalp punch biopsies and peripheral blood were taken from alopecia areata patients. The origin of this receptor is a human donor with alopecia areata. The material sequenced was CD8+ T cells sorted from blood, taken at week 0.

In DNA, the CDR3 is TGTGCCAGCAGCTTACAGGACTGGATAGGTCAGCCCCAGCATTTT. Its protein product is CASSLQDWIGQPQHF. J is TRBJ1-5 and V is TRBV7-2; D gene uncertain. CDR1 is SGHTA, CDR2 FQGNSA, per germline. This CDR3 is built from 15 residues. The V end lost 2 bases, the J end lost 6 bases, and 14 bases lay between the germline ends. The entire variable domain, with the rest obtained from reference TRBV7-2 and TRBJ1-5, is as follows: GAGVSQSPSNKVTEKGKDVELRCDPISGHTALYWYRQSLGQGLEFLIYFQGNSAPDKSGLPSDRFSAERTGGSVSTLTIQRTQQEDSAVYLCASSLQDWIGQPQHFGDGTRLSIL.